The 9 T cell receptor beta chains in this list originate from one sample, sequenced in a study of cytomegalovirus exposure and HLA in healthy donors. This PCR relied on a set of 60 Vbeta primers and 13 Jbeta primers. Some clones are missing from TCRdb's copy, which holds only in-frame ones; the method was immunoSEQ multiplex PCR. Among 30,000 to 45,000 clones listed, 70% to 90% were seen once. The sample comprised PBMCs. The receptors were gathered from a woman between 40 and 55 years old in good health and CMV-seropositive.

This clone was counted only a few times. The CDR3 spells CATSRDRSGQNINYGYTF. The DNA of the CDR3 is TGTGCCACCAGCAGAGATAGGAGCGGACAGAACATAAACTATGGCTACACCTTC. This rearrangement joins TRBV15 to TRBJ1-2; TRBD1 might be the D (6 bases). CDR3 size: 18 residues. V lost 0 bases and J 2 bases, leaving 19 bases between the germline ends. CDR1 and CDR2 from the germline V gene are LNHNV and YYDKDF (reference sequence).

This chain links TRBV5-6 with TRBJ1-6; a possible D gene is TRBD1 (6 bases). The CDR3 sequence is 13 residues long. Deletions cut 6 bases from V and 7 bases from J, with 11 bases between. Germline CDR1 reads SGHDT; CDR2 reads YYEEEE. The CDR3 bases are TGTGCCAGCACCAATACAGGGAATTCACCCCTCCACTTT. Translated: CASTNTGNSPLHF.

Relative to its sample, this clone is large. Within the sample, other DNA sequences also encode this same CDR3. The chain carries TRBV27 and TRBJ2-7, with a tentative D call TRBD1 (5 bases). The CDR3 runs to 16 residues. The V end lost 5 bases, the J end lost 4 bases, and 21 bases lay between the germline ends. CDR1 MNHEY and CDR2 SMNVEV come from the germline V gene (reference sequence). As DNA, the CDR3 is TGTGCCAGCAGTCTGAGTGGGGCGTGGAGTGGGTACGAGCAGTACTTC. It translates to CASSLSGAWSGYEQYF.

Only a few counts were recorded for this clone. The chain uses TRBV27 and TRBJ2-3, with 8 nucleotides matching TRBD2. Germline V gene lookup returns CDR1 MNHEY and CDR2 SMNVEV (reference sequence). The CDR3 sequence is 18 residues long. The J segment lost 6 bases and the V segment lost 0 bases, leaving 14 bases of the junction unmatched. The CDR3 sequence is CASSLSPGLATVADTQYF. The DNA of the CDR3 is TGTGCCAGCAGTTTATCCCCAGGACTAGCAACTGTCGCGGATACGCAGTATTTT.

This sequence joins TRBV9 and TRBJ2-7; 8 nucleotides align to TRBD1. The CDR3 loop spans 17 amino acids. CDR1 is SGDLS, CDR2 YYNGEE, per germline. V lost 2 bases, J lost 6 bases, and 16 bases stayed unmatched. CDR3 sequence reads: CASSVGQGEVSAGEQYF. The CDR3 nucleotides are TGTGCCAGCAGCGTTGGACAGGGAGAGGTATCGGCGGGCGAGCAGTACTTC.

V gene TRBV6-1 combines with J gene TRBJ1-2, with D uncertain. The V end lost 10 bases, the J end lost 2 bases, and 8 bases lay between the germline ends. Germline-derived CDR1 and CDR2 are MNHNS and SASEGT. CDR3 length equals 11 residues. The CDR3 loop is CATWRNYGYTF. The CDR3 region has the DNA TGTGCCACCTGGAGAAACTATGGCTACACCTTC.

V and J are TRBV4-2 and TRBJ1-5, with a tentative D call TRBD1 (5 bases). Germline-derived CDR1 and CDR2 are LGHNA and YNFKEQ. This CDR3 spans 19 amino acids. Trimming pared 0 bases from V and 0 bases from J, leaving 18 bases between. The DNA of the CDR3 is TGTGCCAGCAGCCAAGACCCTAGGGGCGTCTACCGTAGCAATCAGCCCCAGCATTTT. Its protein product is CASSQDPRGVYRSNQPQHF.

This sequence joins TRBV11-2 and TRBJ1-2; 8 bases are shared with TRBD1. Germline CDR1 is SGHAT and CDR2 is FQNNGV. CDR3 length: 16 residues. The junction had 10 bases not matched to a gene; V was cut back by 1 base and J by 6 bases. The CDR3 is CASSLGRTGLLHGYTF. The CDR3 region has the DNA TGTGCCAGCAGCTTAGGTCGGACAGGGCTTCTCCATGGCTACACCTTC. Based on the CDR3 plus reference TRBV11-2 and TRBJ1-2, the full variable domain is EAGVAQSPRYKIIEKRQSVAFWCNPISGHATLYWYQQILGQGPKLLIQFQNNGVVDDSQLPKDRFSAERLKGVDSTLKIQPAKLEDSAVYLCASSLGRTGLLHGYTFGSGTRLTVV.

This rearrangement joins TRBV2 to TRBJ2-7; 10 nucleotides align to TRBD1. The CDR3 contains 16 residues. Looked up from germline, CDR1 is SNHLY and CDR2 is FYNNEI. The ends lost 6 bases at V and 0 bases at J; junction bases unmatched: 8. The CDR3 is CASSIPGQGSSYEQYF. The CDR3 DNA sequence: TGTGCCAGCAGCATTCCGGGACAGGGGTCCTCCTACGAGCAGTACTTC.